Shown below are 17 T cell receptor beta chains from a single sample sequenced in a study of CD8 T cells in ankylosing spondylitis. TCRdb reprocessed the 5' RACE reads via MiXCR and lists one record per CDR3 protein. This sample yields about 260,000 distinct CDR3 sequences, of which 20% are seen a single time; 7.5% to 9% belongs to the top ten. Sequenced input: blood, either unsorted or a sorted T cell fraction (not recorded which). The origin of the receptors is a male donor with ankylosing spondylitis or in good health (not recorded which).

This clonotype has just a few counts. The genes are TRBV7-2 and TRBJ2-1; TRBD2 is a possible D gene (6 bases). Germline lookup yields CDR1 SGHTA and CDR2 FQGNSA. The V end lost 3 bases, the J end lost 6 bases, and 18 bases lay between the germline ends. This CDR3 region has 16 residues. CDR3 sequence (DNA): TGTGCCAGCAGCTTCGGAGGGGTATGGGAGTTCAATGAGCAGTTCTTC. Translation: CASSFGGVWEFNEQFF.

This clonotype was observed a handful of times. This chain links TRBV20-1 with TRBJ1-1; no clear D. This CDR3 region has 10 residues. V lost 3 bases to trimming and J lost 9 bases, with 8 bases between them. CDR1 DFQATT and CDR2 SNEGSKA come from the germline V gene (reference sequence). The CDR3, as DNA: TGCAGTGCTAGGAGGGAGAAAGCTTTCTTT. It is translated as CSARREKAFF.

This chain connects TRBV4-2 to TRBJ2-1, with D maybe TRBD2 (6 bases). This CDR3 is built from 15 residues. Looked up from germline, CDR1 is LGHNA and CDR2 is YNFKEQ. V lost 4 bases and J lost 0, with 10 bases in between. CDR3 sequence (DNA): TGTGCCAGCAGCCGGGACGGGAGCTCCTACAATGAGCAGTTCTTC. Its protein is CASSRDGSSYNEQFF.

In its sample, this clonotype was seen many times. This chain connects TRBV20-1 to TRBJ2-7; TRBD1 or TRBD2 may be the D gene (5 bases each). Germline loops: CDR1 DFQATT, CDR2 SNEGSKA (reference sequence). The CDR3 contains 14 residues. Between the trimmed V and J ends, which lost 1 base and 3 bases, there was a span of 13 bases. In nucleotides, the CDR3 is TGCAGTGCTAGAGGACGGGGCGGAGACTACGAGCAGTACGTC. Protein: CSARGRGGDYEQYV.

V gene TRBV28 combines with J gene TRBJ2-4; no reliable D call. The CDR3 sequence is 15 residues long. CDR1 and CDR2 from the germline V gene are MDHEN and SYDVKM. Trimming took off 3 bases at V and 2 bases at J, with 11 bases between the two ends. For the CDR3, the DNA is TGTGCCAGCAGTTTCTGGAGAGAATCCAAAAACATTCAGTACTTC. It yields the protein CASSFWRESKNIQYF.

This clonotype was detected only a few times. The chain employs TRBV20-1 and TRBJ1-5, with D possibly being TRBD1 (6 bases). The CDR3 is made up of 14 amino acids. V was cut by 6 bases and J by 1 base, with 13 bases left in between. Germline CDR1 is DFQATT and CDR2 is SNEGSKA (reference sequence). The CDR3 sequence: CSATGLGSNQPQHF. CDR3 DNA: TGCAGTGCAACAGGGTTGGGCAGCAATCAGCCCCAGCATTTT.

In its sample, this clonotype was seen a few times. This rearrangement joins TRBV6-5 to TRBJ2-2; D not resolved. The germline gives CDR1 MNHEY, CDR2 SVGAGI. The CDR3 is 12 amino acids. With 5 bases removed from V and 4 bases from J, the gap between germline ends came to 5 bases. The CDR3 DNA sequence: TGTGCCAGCAGTCCCCGCACCGGGGAGCTGTTTTTT. Its translation is CASSPRTGELFF.

This clonotype was detected a few times. CDR3 DNA sequence: TGCGCCAGCAGCCAAGTCCGCAGACAAGAGACCCAGTACTTC. Its protein is CASSQVRRQETQYF. The chain carries TRBV4-1 and TRBJ2-5; no clear D. CDR3 length: 14 residues. V was trimmed by 1 base and J by 2 bases, leaving 8 bases between them. Germline V gene data show CDR1 as MGHRA and CDR2 as YSYEKL.

This clonotype was observed a handful of times. The rearrangement joins TRBV6-5 to TRBJ2-1; 8 positions match TRBD2. The V and J ends lost 0 bases and 7 bases, in that order; junction bases with no gene match: 8. The CDR3 length is 16 residues. Germline values: CDR1 MNHEY, CDR2 SVGAGI. CDR3 nucleotides: TGTGCCAGCAGTTACTCGGTCAGCGGGGGCGGGAATGAGCAGTTCTTC. Its translation: CASSYSVSGGGNEQFF.

This clonotype came up many times. The rearrangement uses TRBV20-1 and TRBJ2-1; tentatively, D is TRBD1 (6 bases). CDR1 and CDR2 from the germline V gene are DFQATT and SNEGSKA (reference sequence). V lost 6 bases and J 12 bases, leaving 21 bases between the germline ends. There are 13 residues in the CDR3. The CDR3 DNA is TGCAGTGCGCCCTGGGACACTTCGTCGGGGCAGTTCTTC. This gives the protein CSAPWDTSSGQFF.

The rearrangement joins TRBV21-1 to TRBJ1-3; the table names TRBD1, a call not compared with the DNA. TRBV21-1 is given as a pseudogene. CDR3 length equals 20 residues. This CDR3 is CASSKHLGTATGGSGNTIYF. CDR3 in DNA: TGTGCCAGCAGCAAACACTTGGGGACTGCCACAGGGGGCTCTGGAAACACCATATATTTT.

The chain employs TRBV29-1 and TRBJ2-6; 9 nucleotides align to TRBD1. CDR3 length: 17 amino acids. The J segment lost 4 bases and the V segment lost 6 bases, leaving 13 bases of the junction unmatched. Germline V CDR1 and CDR2: SQVTM, ANQGSEA. CDR3 bases: TGCAGCGTATTCAGTCCCGGGACAGGGACCGGGGCCAACGTCCTGACTTTC. Protein product: CSVFSPGTGTGANVLTF.

This clonotype was seen more than once but under ten times. The rearrangement uses TRBV4-2 and TRBJ1-2; 7 bases map to TRBD1. The J segment lost 5 bases and the V segment lost 1 base, leaving 7 bases of the junction unmatched. The CDR3 is made up of 15 amino acids. CDR1 is LGHNA and CDR2 is YNFKEQ in the germline V gene. The chain's CDR3 is CASSQGRDSLYGYTF. For the CDR3, the DNA is TGTGCCAGCAGCCAAGGACGGGACAGCCTGTATGGCTACACCTTC.

This clonotype was observed a few times. The V gene is TRBV4-2, the J gene TRBJ2-2, with a tentative D call TRBD2 (6 bases). The V and J ends lost 4 bases and 0 bases respectively, with 12 bases between them. Germline V gene sequence: CDR1 LGHNA, CDR2 YNFKEQ. The length of the CDR3 is 16 residues. CDR3 sequence reads: CASSPAGTANTGELFF. The CDR3 DNA reads as TGTGCCAGCAGCCCGGCCGGGACTGCGAACACCGGGGAGCTGTTTTTT.

The CDR3 DNA is TGTGCCAGCAGCCCCGTCGACCAAGAGACCCAGTACTTC. This sequence encodes CASSPVDQETQYF. The chain couples TRBV12-3 or TRBV12-4 to TRBJ2-5; no clear D gene. Trimming removed 6 bases at V and 0 bases at J, with 8 bases between. The CDR3 runs 13 residues.

The chain recombines TRBV3-1 with TRBJ2-2, with 9 nucleotides matching TRBD2. Germline values: CDR1 LGHDT, CDR2 YNNKEL (reference sequence). V was clipped by 1 base and J by 0 bases; unmatched bases: 3. The CDR3 loop spans 17 amino acids. Here the CDR3 reads CASSQAPSGTNTGELFF. The CDR3 nucleotides are TGTGCCAGCAGCCAAGCACCTAGCGGGACGAACACCGGGGAGCTGTTTTTT.

This clonotype was counted many times. The chain employs TRBV5-1 and TRBJ1-2, with D perhaps matching TRBD1 (5 bases). Germline loops: CDR1 SGHRS, CDR2 YFSETQ. The length of the CDR3 is 17 residues. Trimming pared 2 bases from V and 4 bases from J, leaving 21 bases between. CDR3 sequence: CASSLGSVGARSYGYTF. The CDR3 region has the DNA TGCGCCAGCAGCTTAGGAAGTGTAGGGGCGAGGAGCTATGGCTACACCTTC.